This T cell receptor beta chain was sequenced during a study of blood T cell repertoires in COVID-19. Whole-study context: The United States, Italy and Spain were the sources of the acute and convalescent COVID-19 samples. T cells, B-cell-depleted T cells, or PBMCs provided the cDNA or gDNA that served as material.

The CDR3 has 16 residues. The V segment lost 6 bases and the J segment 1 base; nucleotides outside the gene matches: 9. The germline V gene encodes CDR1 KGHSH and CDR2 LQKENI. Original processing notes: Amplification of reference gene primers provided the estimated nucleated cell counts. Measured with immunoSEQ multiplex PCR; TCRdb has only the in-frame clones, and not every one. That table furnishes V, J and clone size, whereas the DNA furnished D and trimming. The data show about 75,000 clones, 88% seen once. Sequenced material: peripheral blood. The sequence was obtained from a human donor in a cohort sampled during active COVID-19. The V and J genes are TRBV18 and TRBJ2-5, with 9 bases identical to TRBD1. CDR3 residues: CASSPSGTGIQETQYF. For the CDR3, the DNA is TGTGCCAGCTCTCCCTCCGGGACAGGGATCCAAGAGACCCAGTACTTC.